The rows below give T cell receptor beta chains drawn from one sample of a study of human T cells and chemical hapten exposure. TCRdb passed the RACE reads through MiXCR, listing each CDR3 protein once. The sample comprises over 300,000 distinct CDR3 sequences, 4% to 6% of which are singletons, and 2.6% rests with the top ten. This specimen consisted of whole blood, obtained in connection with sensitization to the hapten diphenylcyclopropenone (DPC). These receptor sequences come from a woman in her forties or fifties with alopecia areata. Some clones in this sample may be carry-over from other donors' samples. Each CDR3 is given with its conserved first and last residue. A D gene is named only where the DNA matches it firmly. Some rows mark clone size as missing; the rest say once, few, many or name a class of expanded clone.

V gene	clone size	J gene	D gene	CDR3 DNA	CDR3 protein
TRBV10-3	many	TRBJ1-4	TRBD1	TGTGCCATCAGTGAACGACAGGGGGCTGGTGAAAAACTGTTTTTT	CAISERQGAGEKLFF
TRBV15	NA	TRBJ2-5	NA	TGTGCCACCAGCAGAGTTCCGAGGGAGGTCGGAGAGACCCAGTACTTC	CATSRVPREVGETQYF
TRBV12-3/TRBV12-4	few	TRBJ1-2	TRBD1	TGTGCCAGCAGTTTAGAGATGGACAGGGGGCGTCGCTACACCTTC	CASSLEMDRGRRYTF
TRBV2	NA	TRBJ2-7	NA	TGTGCCAGCAGTGAAGCTACCACCTACGAGCAGTACTTC	CASSEATTYEQYF
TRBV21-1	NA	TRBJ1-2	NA	TGTGCCAGCAGCAAAGGGGGACGGGCCGGTGACTATGGCTACACCTTC	CASSKGGRAGDYGYTF
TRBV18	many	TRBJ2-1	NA	TGTGCCAGCTCACCTGTGCACAATGAGCAGTTCTTC	CASSPVHNEQFF
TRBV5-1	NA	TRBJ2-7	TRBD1	TGCGCCAGCAGCATACGACAGGGGAGCGAGCAGTACTTC	CASSIRQGSEQYF
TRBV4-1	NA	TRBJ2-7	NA	TGCGCCAGCGGCACCCCGAGTGAGCAGTACTTC	CASGTPSEQYF
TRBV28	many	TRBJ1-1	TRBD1	TGTGCCAGCAGTCCTCCGACAGGGCGAACTGAAGCTTTCTTT	CASSPPTGRTEAFF
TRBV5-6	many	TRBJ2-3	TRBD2	TGTGCCAGCAGCTCTGAGACTAGCGGGGGCACAGATACGCAGTATTTT	CASSSETSGGTDTQYF
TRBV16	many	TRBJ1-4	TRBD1	TGTGCCAGCAGCCGGACAGGGGGCAGAACTTTCCCTAATGAAAAACTGTTTTTT	CASSRTGGRTFPNEKLFF
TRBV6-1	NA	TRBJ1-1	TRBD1	TGTGCCAGCAGGGTCACAGGGGGCGGCACTGAAGCTTTCTTT	CASRVTGGGTEAFF
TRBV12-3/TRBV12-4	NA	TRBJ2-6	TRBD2	TGTGCCAGCAGTTTCTACGGGACTAGCGGGAGGGCCTCTGGGGCCAACGTCCTGACTTTC	CASSFYGTSGRASGANVLTF
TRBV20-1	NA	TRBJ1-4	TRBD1	TGCAGTGCTAGAGCTGGGACAGGGGATGAAAAACTGTTTTTT	CSARAGTGDEKLFF
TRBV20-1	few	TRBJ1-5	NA	TGCAGTGCTAGAGATCTACTAACTGGCAGGTATCAGCCCCAGCATTTT	CSARDLLTGRYQPQHF
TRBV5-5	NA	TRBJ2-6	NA	TGTGCCAGCAGCCTTATAACCTCTGGGGCCAACGTCCTGACTTTC	CASSLITSGANVLTF
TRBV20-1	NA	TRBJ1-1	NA	TGCAGTGCTAGAGATTTGAAAAACACTGAAGCTTTCTTT	CSARDLKNTEAFF
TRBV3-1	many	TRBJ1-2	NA	TGTGCCAGCAGCCAAAACTCTCGGGAGAGCTACACCTTC	CASSQNSRESYTF
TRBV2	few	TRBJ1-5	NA	TGTGCCAGCAGTGATGCTTTGCGTCAGCCCCAGCATTTT	CASSDALRQPQHF
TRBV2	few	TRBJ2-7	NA	TGTGCCAGCAGTGAAGGAGGTGGGGCCGCCTACGAGCAGTACTTC	CASSEGGGAAYEQYF
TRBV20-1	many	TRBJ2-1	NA	TGCAGTGCTAGAGAAGGACGCAACAATGAGCAGTTCTTC	CSAREGRNNEQFF
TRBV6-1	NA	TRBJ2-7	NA	TGTGCCAGCATGTGGGCGGACGAGCAGTACTTC	CASMWADEQYF
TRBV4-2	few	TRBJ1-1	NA	TGTGCCAGCAGCCAAGATTGGGGAGGAGGCACTGAAGCTTTCTTT	CASSQDWGGGTEAFF
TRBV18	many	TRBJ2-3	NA	TGTGCCAGCTCCCCCCGGGCCAGCGGCTACACAGATACGCAGTATTTT	CASSPRASGYTDTQYF
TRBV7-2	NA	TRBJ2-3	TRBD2	TGTGCCAGCGCCGGGACTAGCGGCGGGGTGGCAGATACGCAGTATTTT	CASAGTSGGVADTQYF
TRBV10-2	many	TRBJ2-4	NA	TGCGCCAGCAGTGAGACGGCTGCCCTAGCCAAAAACATTCAGTACTTC	CASSETAALAKNIQYF
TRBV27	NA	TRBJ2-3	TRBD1	TGTGCCACCCGACAGGGCCGCACAGATACGCAGTATTTT	CATRQGRTDTQYF
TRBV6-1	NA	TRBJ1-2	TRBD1	TGTGCCAGCAGTGGGTCCCGGGACAGGGGACTCGGGGGTGGCTACACCTTC	CASSGSRDRGLGGGYTF
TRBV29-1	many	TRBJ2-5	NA	TGCAGCGTTGCCGTCGGGGAGACCCAGTACTTC	CSVAVGETQYF
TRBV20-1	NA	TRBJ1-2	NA	TGCAGTGCTAGAGAGGGACACCCTAACTATGGCTACACCTTC	CSAREGHPNYGYTF
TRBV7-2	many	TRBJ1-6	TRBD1	TGTGCCAGCAGCTTAGTTGGCAGGGGGGATTCACCCCTCCACTTT	CASSLVGRGDSPLHF
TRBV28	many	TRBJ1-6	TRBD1	TGTGCCAGCAGGGAGACAGGGGTTTCACCCCTCCACTTT	CASRETGVSPLHF
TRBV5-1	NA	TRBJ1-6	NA	TGCGCCAGCAGCCCCGACCTGGGGAATTCACCCCTCCACTTT	CASSPDLGNSPLHF
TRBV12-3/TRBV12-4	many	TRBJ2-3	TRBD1	TGTGCCACCCTACTCGTGGCAGGGGGCGGAACAGATACGCAGTATTTT	CATLLVAGGGTDTQYF
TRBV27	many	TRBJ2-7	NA	TGTGCCACCAGGACGGAGGGCATGGACGAGCAGTACTTC	CATRTEGMDEQYF
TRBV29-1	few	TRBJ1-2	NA	TGCAGCGTTGTAAACACCGTTGGCTATGGCTACACCTTC	CSVVNTVGYGYTF
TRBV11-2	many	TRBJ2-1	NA	TGTGCCAGCAGCTTCGTCTCCGGGAGAGGGCCTACCTACAATGAGCAGTTCTTC	CASSFVSGRGPTYNEQFF
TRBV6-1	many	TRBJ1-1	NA	TGTGCCAGCAGTGAGAGGGGGAACACTGAAGCTTTCTTT	CASSERGNTEAFF
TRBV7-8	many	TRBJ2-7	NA	TGTGCCAGCAGCTTAGTGGGCAGGGGGGACGAGCAGTACTTC	CASSLVGRGDEQYF
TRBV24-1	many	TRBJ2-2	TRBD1	TGTGCCACCAGTGATCCCGGACAGGGGGCGACCGGGGAGCTGTTTTTT	CATSDPGQGATGELFF
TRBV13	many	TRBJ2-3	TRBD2	TGTGCCAGCAGCGGAGTACTAGCGGGGGACCGAGATACGCAGTATTTT	CASSGVLAGDRDTQYF
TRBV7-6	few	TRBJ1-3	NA	TGTGCCAGCAGCCAGCGCCCAGGCTCTGGAAACACCATATATTTT	CASSQRPGSGNTIYF
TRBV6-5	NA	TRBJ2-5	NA	TGTGCCAGCAGTTACTCTACAGGGCCCCAAGAGACCCAGTACTTC	CASSYSTGPQETQYF
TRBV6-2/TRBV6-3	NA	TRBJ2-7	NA	TGTGCCAGCAGACAGGGAAGTTTGGACGAGCAGTACTTC	CASRQGSLDEQYF
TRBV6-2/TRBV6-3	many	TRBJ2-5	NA	TGTGCCAGCAGTTACCCGGTTCAGGGCGAGCGAAAGACCCAGTACTTC	CASSYPVQGERKTQYF
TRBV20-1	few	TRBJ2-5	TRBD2	TGCAGTGCTAGCAGACTAGCCCAAGAGACCCAGTACTTC	CSASRLAQETQYF